What follows are 30 T cell receptor beta chains derived from one specimen sequenced in a study of blood T cells in healthy people across ages. The second PCR ran about 6 to 12 cycles with a sample-barcoded 5' primer and J-beta primers. One entry per CDR3 protein results from TCRdb running MiXCR on the 5' RACE reads. Of hundreds of thousands of distinct CDR3 sequences listed, about 28% were seen once; the top ten hold about a sixth. Sequenced material: blood. These TCRs come from a woman of 80 years or more in good health.

The table lists this clonotype with many counts. This chain connects TRBV5-1 to TRBJ2-3, with 12 bases matching TRBD2. The junction had 11 bases not matched to a gene; V was cut back by 5 bases and J by 4 bases. The germline V gene has CDR1 SGHRS and CDR2 YFSETQ. The CDR3 totals 17 residues. Here the CDR3 DNA reads TGCGCCAGCAGGCTAGCGGGGGGGCGTCACAACGCAGATACGCAGTATTTT. Translated: CASRLAGGRHNADTQYF.

This clonotype was seen many times. The chain combines TRBV6-6 with TRBJ2-6; unclear D gene. Between the trimmed V and J ends, which lost 0 bases and 0 bases, there was a span of 6 bases. This CDR3 contains 16 residues. Germline CDR1 is MNHNY and CDR2 is SVGAGI (reference sequence). The CDR3 protein is CASSYSHPSGANVLTF. The CDR3, as DNA: TGTGCCAGCAGTTACTCGCACCCCTCTGGGGCCAACGTCCTGACTTTC.

This clonotype was detected many times. The V gene is TRBV5-1, the J gene TRBJ2-4; D possibly corresponds to TRBD1 (6 bases). V was clipped by 2 bases and J by 5 bases, with 11 bases between them. From germline, CDR1 is SGHRS and CDR2 YFSETQ. The CDR3 extends over 14 amino acids. DNA of the CDR3: TGCGCCAGCAGCTTCCGGACAGTAGAAAACATTCAGTACTTC. Encoded protein: CASSFRTVENIQYF.

Of note for this clonotype: Relative to the germline gene, one junction end is altered; a read error may explain this. V usage is TRBV10-3 and J usage is TRBJ2-5, with D unresolved. The V gene's germline CDR1 is ENHRY and CDR2 SYGVKD. The CDR3 is 14 amino acids. This chain's CDR3 is CAVSESDLAETQYF. DNA for the CDR3: TGCGCCGTCAGTGAGTCTGATTTGGCGGAGACCCAGTACTTC.

This clonotype was observed at least ten times. The CDR3 protein is CASSAPGLLSENIQYF. In DNA, the CDR3 is TGTGCCAGCAGTGCCCCGGGCCTCCTTTCAGAAAACATTCAGTACTTC. The V and J genes are TRBV12-3 or TRBV12-4 and TRBJ2-4; D is unresolved. V lost 5 bases and J 5 bases, leaving 19 bases between the germline ends. There are 16 residues in the CDR3.

About this clonotype: A read error is possible here, since a much larger clone lies one base away. The chain links TRBV4-3 to TRBJ1-1, with D maybe TRBD1 (6 bases). Germline lookup yields CDR1 LGHNA and CDR2 YSLEER. This CDR3 has 14 amino acids. The CDR3 protein is CVSSRSIRGTEAFF. The CDR3 nucleotides read TGCGTCAGCAGCCGATCGATCAGGGGAACTGAAGCTTTCTTT.

V is TRBV5-1 and J is TRBJ2-1; D remains ambiguous. V was shortened by 3 bases and J by 6 bases, with 10 bases between the two germline ends. CDR1 is SGHRS, CDR2 YFSETQ, per germline. The CDR3 has 13 residues. The CDR3, as DNA: TGCGCCAGCAGCTATTTGATCGGCAATGAGCAGTTCTTC. Protein: CASSYLIGNEQFF.

This clonotype was seen a handful of times. A read error may account for a junction end that differs from germline. The chain is built from TRBV6-1 and TRBJ2-1; no reliable D call. The CDR3 totals 13 residues. CDR1 is MNHNS and CDR2 is SASEGT in the germline V gene. The CDR3 region has the DNA TGTGCCAACAGTGAAGGGTCTATGAATGAGCAGTTCTTC. This gives the protein CANSEGSMNEQFF.

The chain joins TRBV30 to TRBJ1-2; the D gene is possibly TRBD1 (5 bases). The CDR3 runs to 11 residues. The ends were cut back, 4 bases at V and 7 bases at J, with 10 bases in the middle. In germline, CDR1 is GTSNPN, CDR2 SVGIG (reference sequence). The CDR3 bases are TGTGCCTGGATTGAGGGGCTTGGCTACACCTTC. Residues: CAWIEGLGYTF.

Turning to this clonotype: A much larger clone differs from this one at a single base, so this may be a read error. V is TRBV4-2 and J is TRBJ2-1; the D is unclear. The tail of the sequence fits TRBJ2-7 better, so the J call may be wrong. The CDR3 runs 17 residues. Per germline, CDR1 LGHNA and CDR2 YNFKEQ. The CDR3 is CASSQDRNRASYNEQYF. CDR3 bases: TGTGCCAGCAGCCAAGATCGGAATAGAGCTTCCTACAATGAGCAGTACTTC.

Remarks on this clonotype: This may arise from a read error, as a much more abundant clone is one base away. The chain joins TRBV27 to TRBJ2-1; 10 nucleotides agree with TRBD1. The J call may be wrong; the DNA end is better matched by TRBJ2-7. The CDR3 is 18 residues long. Germline CDR1 reads MNHEY; CDR2 reads SMNVEV (reference sequence). The CDR3 is CASSSDRGRGIPYNEQYF. CDR3 DNA sequence: TGTGCCAGCAGTTCCGACAGGGGGCGAGGAATCCCCTACAATGAGCAGTACTTC.

This clonotype has only a few counts. The chain joins TRBV9 to TRBJ2-5, with unresolved D. V was clipped by 0 bases and J by 7 bases, with 10 bases between them. Per germline, CDR1 SGDLS and CDR2 YYNGEE. The CDR3 is 13 residues long. CDR3 DNA: TGTGCCAGCAGCGTAGTGGTGTTCGGGACCCAGTACTTC. This encodes CASSVVVFGTQYF. Together with reference TRBV9 and TRBJ2-5, the CDR3 gives the full variable domain: DSGVTQTPKHLITATGQRVTLRCSPRSGDLSVYWYQQSLDQGLQFLIQYYNGEERAKGNILERFSAQQFPDLHSELNLSSLELGDSALYFCASSVVVFGTQYFGPGTRLLVL.

This clonotype appeared many times. The chain carries TRBV7-9 and TRBJ2-1; 15 bases are a match to TRBD2. V lost 4 bases to trimming and J lost 14 bases; unmatched junction nucleotides: 6. The CDR3 covers 14 residues. Germline V gene sequence: CDR1 SEHNR, CDR2 FQNEAQ (reference sequence). The DNA of the CDR3 is TGTGCCAGCAGCTCCGGGACTAGCGGGGGGAATGAGTTCTTC. It translates to CASSSGTSGGNEFF.

This clonotype was seen many times. The chain links TRBV5-1 to TRBJ2-5, with D perhaps matching TRBD1 (5 bases). The CDR3 extends over 14 amino acids. Per the germline V gene, CDR1 is SGHRS and CDR2 is YFSETQ. Trimming took off 0 bases at V and 4 bases at J, with 10 bases between the two ends. The CDR3: CASSLEGLGETQYF. The CDR3 region has the DNA TGCGCCAGCAGCTTGGAGGGGTTAGGAGAGACCCAGTACTTC. The whole variable domain, remainder taken from reference TRBV5-1 and TRBJ2-5, is KAGVTQTPRYLIKTRGQQVTLSCSPISGHRSVSWYQQTPGQGLQFLFEYFSETQRNKGNFPGRFSGRQFSNSRSEMNVSTLELGDSALYLCASSLEGLGETQYFGPGTRLLVL.

This clonotype has at least ten counts. The rearrangement joins TRBV7-2 to TRBJ2-1, with TRBD2 matching over 15 bases. Germline CDR1 and CDR2: SGHTA and FQGNSA. With V trimmed by 0 bases and J by 7 bases, 4 bases remained unmatched. This CDR3 is 17 amino acids long. The CDR3: CASSLAGTSGGQNEQFF. The CDR3 DNA sequence: TGTGCCAGCAGCTTAGCCGGGACTAGCGGGGGGCAAAATGAGCAGTTCTTC.

This clonotype was detected only a few times. The chain has TRBV30 and TRBJ1-1, with TRBD1 as a possible D gene (5 bases). The V gene lost 3 bases and the J gene lost 6 bases, with 17 bases spanning the gap. Per germline, CDR1 GTSNPN and CDR2 SVGIG (reference sequence). This CDR3 contains 14 residues. Here the CDR3 reads CAWRDDRFGSEAFF. In DNA, the CDR3 is TGTGCCTGGAGGGACGACAGATTCGGCTCTGAAGCTTTCTTT. Full variable domain (remainder filled in from reference TRBV30 and TRBJ1-1): SQTIHQWPATLVQPVGSPLSLECTVEGTSNPNLYWYRQAAGRGLQLLFYSVGIGQISSEVPQNLSASRPQDRQFILSSKKLLLSDSGFYLCAWRDDRFGSEAFFGQGTRLTVV.

Turning to this clonotype: Just one base apart from a much larger clone, this may be a read error. The V call is TRBV27, the J call TRBJ2-1; 8 bases line up with TRBD2. The J segment lost 2 bases and the V segment lost 6 bases, leaving 6 bases of the junction unmatched. Germline CDR1 reads MNHEY; CDR2 reads SMNVEV (reference sequence). The CDR3 has 15 amino acids. CDR3 sequence: CASSPLAVPYNEQFF. The CDR3 coding sequence is TGTGCCAGCAGCCCACTAGCGGTTCCCTACAATGAGCAGTTCTTC.

In regard to this clonotype: The junction departs from germline at one end; a sequencing error may be responsible. The rearrangement joins TRBV11-2 to TRBJ2-1, with 9 bases matching TRBD1. Germline CDR1 SGHAT, CDR2 FQNNGV. The length of the CDR3 is 16 residues. The CDR3 is CASSLGQGVFYNEKFF. In DNA, the CDR3 is TGTGCCAGCAGCTTAGGACAGGGGGTCTTCTACAATGAGAAGTTCTTC.

This clonotype has a handful of counts. This CDR3 is CASSSAGGLFTEQFF. In DNA, the CDR3 is TGTGCCAGCAGTTCCGCAGGGGGCTTATTCACTGAGCAGTTCTTC. The chain has TRBV28 and TRBJ2-1, with 8 bases identical to TRBD1. Germline V gene sequence: CDR1 MDHEN, CDR2 SYDVKM. The CDR3 consists of 15 residues. J lost 9 bases, V lost 4 bases, and 11 bases had no gene match.

This clonotype has more than one count but fewer than ten. The rearrangement links TRBV5-1 to TRBJ1-1; a weak D match, TRBD1 (5 bases). Germline CDR1 SGHRS, CDR2 YFSETQ. The length of the CDR3 is 15 residues. Trimming stripped 0 bases from V and 2 bases from J, with 11 bases between. The DNA for the CDR3 is TGCGCCAGCAGCTTGGTGGGGCCCTTTAACACTGAAGCTTTCTTT. This gives the protein CASSLVGPFNTEAFF.

The table lists this clonotype with many counts. This may be a read error: a much more frequent sequence differs by one nucleotide. The chain links TRBV12-3 or TRBV12-4 to TRBJ2-5; 8 positions agree with TRBD2. Trimming removed 1 base from V and 11 bases from J; junction bases left unmatched: 9. The CDR3 totals 14 residues. The CDR3 protein is CASSLGGGPREQYF. Here the CDR3 DNA reads TGTGCCAGCAGTTTAGGCGGGGGGCCGAGGGAGCAGTACTTC.

About this clonotype: A much larger clone differs from this one at a single base, so this may be a read error. J is TRBJ1-2 and V is TRBV5-1; D is possibly TRBD1 (5 bases). CDR3 length: 15 amino acids. Germline CDR1 reads SGHRS; CDR2 reads YFSETQ. Trimming took off 5 bases at V and 6 bases at J, with 20 bases between the two ends. Written as DNA, the CDR3 is TGCGCCAGCAGTCCGGGGACCCTGACGGGAAATGGCTACACCTTC. It is translated as CASSPGTLTGNGYTF.

This clonotype was seen just once. One end of the junction is discordant with germline, which a read error may explain. This chain joins TRBV29-1 and TRBJ1-2; tentative D call: TRBD1 (6 bases). Germline assignment: CDR1 SQVTM and CDR2 ANQGSEA. The CDR3 is 12 amino acids. CDR3 protein: CNVEPGEHGYTF. The DNA of the CDR3 is TGCAACGTTGAACCAGGGGAACATGGCTACACCTTC.

This clonotype was detected only a few times. CDR3 region: CSPRDSKNYGYTF. The CDR3 DNA follows: TGCAGCCCCCGGGACAGCAAAAACTATGGCTACACCTTC. The chain is built from TRBV20-1 and TRBJ1-2, with 7 bases identical to TRBD1. Germline CDR1 reads DFQATT; CDR2 reads SNEGSKA (reference sequence). The CDR3 length is 13 residues.

The chain employs TRBV7-2 and TRBJ2-1; 11 nucleotides match TRBD1. The J segment lost 10 bases and the V segment lost 5 bases, leaving 13 bases of the junction unmatched. The CDR3 is 16 residues long. Looked up from germline, CDR1 is SGHTA and CDR2 is FQGNSA. The CDR3 region has the DNA TGTGCCAGCAGCATATTTCAAGGACAGGGGGCATTCGAGCAGTTCTTC. It specifies CASSIFQGQGAFEQFF. The entire variable domain, with the rest obtained from reference TRBV7-2 and TRBJ2-1, is as follows: GAGVSQSPSNKVTEKGKDVELRCDPISGHTALYWYRQSLGQGLEFLIYFQGNSAPDKSGLPSDRFSAERTGGSVSTLTIQRTQQEDSAVYLCASSIFQGQGAFEQFFGPGTRLTVL.

This clonotype was observed a few times. A much larger clone differs from this one at a single base, so this may be a read error. This chain links TRBV20-1 with TRBJ2-1; D possibly corresponds to TRBD2 (5 bases). The CDR3 consists of 12 residues. Per the germline V gene, CDR1 is DFQATT and CDR2 is SNEGSKA (reference sequence). This CDR3 is CRAGGLVGEQFF. CDR3 in DNA: TGCAGGGCTGGAGGCCTAGTTGGTGAGCAGTTCTTC.

This clonotype showed up just a few times. This chain's CDR3 is CANPWYNSPLHF. CDR3 DNA sequence: TGTGCCAATCCGTGGTATAATTCACCCCTCCACTTT. The chain uses TRBV27 and TRBJ1-6; D remains unclear. Per germline, CDR1 MNHEY and CDR2 SMNVEV (reference sequence). With 10 bases removed from V and 4 bases from J, the gap between germline ends came to 8 bases. The CDR3 is made up of 12 amino acids.

This clonotype came up many times. V and J are TRBV20-1 and TRBJ2-7; D perhaps matches TRBD1 (5 bases). The germline V gene has CDR1 DFQATT and CDR2 SNEGSKA (reference sequence). The V gene lost 5 bases and the J gene lost 6 bases, with 11 bases spanning the gap. CDR3 length equals 11 residues. The CDR3 region is CSAHQGGEQYF. The CDR3 nucleotides read TGCAGTGCTCATCAGGGCGGCGAGCAGTACTTC.

This clonotype has a count of ten or more. At one end, the junction sequence differs from germline, possibly due to a read error. The chain carries TRBV7-2 and TRBJ2-3; unclear D gene. The CDR3 consists of 14 residues. Looked up from germline, CDR1 is SGHTA and CDR2 is FQGNSA. This CDR3 reads CASSLDPATDTRYF. The CDR3 nucleotides are TGTGCCAGCAGCTTAGACCCTGCCACAGATACGCGGTATTTT.

This clonotype was seen ten or more times. The rearrangement joins TRBV20-1 to TRBJ1-6, with TRBD1 identical over 7 bases. J gave up 4 bases and V 3 bases, and 6 bases lay outside the gene matches. CDR1 DFQATT and CDR2 SNEGSKA come from the germline V gene (reference sequence). The CDR3 consists of 15 residues. The CDR3 sequence: CSASRQGYYNSPLHF. CDR3 DNA sequence: TGCAGTGCTAGTAGACAGGGTTATTATAATTCACCCCTCCACTTT.